The 24 T cell receptor beta chains presented below share a single source sample, sequenced in a study of blood T cell repertoires in COVID-19. Some clones are missing from TCRdb's copy, which holds only in-frame ones; the method was immunoSEQ multiplex PCR. The sample lists roughly 400,000 clones, just under 90% occurring once. The sample was PBMCs or T cells enriched from blood (not recorded which). Receptors originate from a woman between 45 and 65 years old who had recovered from COVID-19.

V and J are TRBV12-3 or TRBV12-4 and TRBJ1-6; D ambiguous. The CDR3 loop spans 12 amino acids. Trimming pared 2 bases from V and 10 bases from J, leaving 6 bases between. CDR3 sequence: CASSLYRSPLHF. CDR3 bases: TGTGCCAGCAGTTTATACCGGTCACCCCTCCACTTT.

The rearrangement joins TRBV6-2 or TRBV6-3 to TRBJ1-4, with D maybe TRBD1 (5 bases). Deletions cut 4 bases from V and 10 bases from J, with 19 bases between. The CDR3 consists of 15 residues. Germline-derived CDR1 and CDR2 are MNHEY and SVGEGT. CDR3 nucleotides: TGTGCCAGCAGTTCGGAGGGGCCCACAGTGGGAAAACTGTTTTTT. Protein: CASSSEGPTVGKLFF.

This chain joins TRBV7-2 and TRBJ1-5; D unclear. V lost 5 bases to trimming and J lost 3 bases, with 8 bases between them. From germline, CDR1 is SGHTA and CDR2 FQGNSA. The length of the CDR3 is 13 residues. The CDR3 coding sequence is TGTGCCAGCAGCGGTAGATTCAATCAGCCCCAGCATTTT. This sequence encodes CASSGRFNQPQHF.

This chain uses TRBV6-2 or TRBV6-3 with TRBJ2-5; 8 nucleotides agree with TRBD1. Germline V lookup: CDR1 MNHEY, CDR2 SVGEGT. The ends lost 5 bases at V and 0 bases at J; junction bases unmatched: 14. This CDR3 comprises 18 residues. CDR3 in DNA: TGTGCCAGCAGTGCCACCGAACCGAGGACAGGGTACCAAGAGACCCAGTACTTC. Translated: CASSATEPRTGYQETQYF.

V gene TRBV10-3 combines with J gene TRBJ2-7; 7 bases align to TRBD1. With 3 bases clipped from V and 2 bases from J, the junction kept 4 bases outside the gene matches. This CDR3 is 14 amino acids long. CDR1 is ENHRY, CDR2 SYGVKD, per germline. In nucleotides, the CDR3 is TGTGCCATCAGTGAAGCCGGGACAGCCTACGAGCAGTACTTC. Translated: CAISEAGTAYEQYF.

The sample holds a few counts of this clone. The V and J genes are TRBV4-1 and TRBJ1-1, with a weak D call TRBD1 (6 bases). The CDR3 loop spans 15 amino acids. V was pared by 3 bases and J by 1 base, with 12 bases between. The germline V gene encodes CDR1 MGHRA and CDR2 YSYEKL. The CDR3 bases are TGCGCCAGCAGCCATCCTGGACAGACGAACACTGAAGCTTTCTTT. Translating gives CASSHPGQTNTEAFF.

This clone was seen a single time. The chain carries TRBV28 and TRBJ1-6, with D possibly matching TRBD1 (6 bases). The V end was cut by 6 bases, the J end by 8 bases, with 17 bases between. The CDR3 extends over 15 amino acids. From germline, CDR1 is MDHEN and CDR2 SYDVKM. The CDR3 sequence is CASSGTGTFDSPLHF. The CDR3 DNA reads TGTGCCAGCAGCGGAACCGGGACATTCGATTCACCCCTCCACTTT.

The gene calls are TRBV7-9 and TRBJ1-4, with TRBD1 matching 11 bases. The CDR3 contains 16 residues. V lost 10 bases, J lost 2 bases, and 9 bases stayed unmatched. Per germline, CDR1 SEHNR and CDR2 FQNEAQ (reference sequence). CDR3: CATDRGLTATNEKLFF. CDR3 in DNA: TGTGCCACGGACAGGGGGCTAACGGCGACTAATGAAAAACTGTTTTTT.

The chain carries TRBV12-2 and TRBJ1-1; the table's D call of TRBD1 was not tested on the DNA. TRBV12-2 is labeled a pseudogene. The CDR3 contains 18 residues. This CDR3 is CASRPRQNRPPMNTEAFF. For the CDR3, the DNA is TGTGCAAGTCGCCCGCGACAAAACCGACCCCCAATGAACACTGAAGCTTTCTTT.

The chain carries TRBV3-1 (or the pseudogene TRBV3-2) and TRBJ2-5, with TRBD2 matching 8 bases. Per germline, CDR1 LGHDT and CDR2 YNNKEL (reference sequence). The CDR3 totals 16 residues. V lost 5 bases and J lost 5; bases outside the gene matches: 13. The CDR3 DNA reads as TGTGCCAGCAGCGAGCGAACTGGCGGGGGGCGGGAGACCCAGTACTTC. Amino acid sequence: CASSERTGGGRETQYF.

This clone appeared once. The J gene is TRBJ1-2, the V gene TRBV4-1, with 9 positions matching TRBD1. The CDR3 totals 17 residues. V lost 0 bases, J lost 8 bases, and 13 bases stayed unmatched. Germline-derived CDR1 and CDR2 are MGHRA and YSYEKL. The CDR3 here is CASSQDIPGTGFRGYTF. The DNA for the CDR3 is TGCGCCAGCAGCCAAGATATACCTGGGACAGGGTTTCGAGGCTACACCTTC.

The chain recombines TRBV29-1 with TRBJ1-2; D is perhaps TRBD1 (5 bases). The CDR3 is 13 residues long. V was clipped by 7 bases and J by 8 bases, with 20 bases between them. Germline V gene sequence: CDR1 SQVTM, CDR2 ANQGSEA. The CDR3 DNA follows: TGCAGCGCCCTATCCGGCCAGGGCTACGGCTACACCTTC. It is translated as CSALSGQGYGYTF. The full variable domain, with the rest looked up from reference TRBV29-1 and TRBJ1-2, is SAVISQKPSRDICQRGTSLTIQCQVDSQVTMMFWYRQQPGQSLTLIATANQGSEATYESGFVIDKFPISRPNLTFSTLTVSNMSPEDSSIYLCSALSGQGYGYTFGSGTRLTVV.

The CDR3 here is CASSLSRTSGETQYF. CDR3 DNA sequence: TGTGCCAGCAGTTTATCCCGGACTAGCGGTGAGACCCAGTACTTC. This chain connects TRBV28 to TRBJ2-5; 10 nucleotides match TRBD2. The trim removed 1 base at V and 5 bases at J, leaving 4 bases unmatched. This CDR3 is 15 amino acids long. CDR1 is MDHEN and CDR2 is SYDVKM in the germline V gene.

The rearrangement joins TRBV4-2 to TRBJ1-4; possible D gene TRBD1, 6 bases. The V gene lost 2 bases and the J gene lost 7 bases, with 20 bases spanning the gap. This CDR3 is built from 17 residues. Germline CDR1 LGHNA, CDR2 YNFKEQ. CDR3: CASSQSTGTQRVEKLFF. The CDR3 bases are TGTGCCAGCAGCCAAAGTACCGGGACACAAAGAGTTGAAAAACTGTTTTTT.

The chain couples TRBV4-1 to TRBJ1-4; the D is unclear. The CDR3 contains 13 residues. Germline CDR1 reads MGHRA; CDR2 reads YSYEKL. V was trimmed by 4 bases and J by 8 bases, leaving 11 bases between them. The CDR3 region is CASSPSTREKLFF. The CDR3 DNA is TGCGCCAGCAGCCCAAGTACAAGAGAAAAACTGTTTTTT.

The chain couples TRBV2 to TRBJ2-6; no clear D gene. This CDR3 comprises 15 residues. The germline V gene has CDR1 SNHLY and CDR2 FYNNEI. Trimming shortened V by 4 bases and J by 0 bases, and 7 bases separated the two germline ends. The chain's CDR3 is CASSGESSGANVLTF. CDR3 sequence (DNA): TGTGCCAGCAGTGGAGAATCCTCTGGGGCCAACGTCCTGACTTTC.

This clone was recorded only once. V and J are TRBV4-1 and TRBJ1-3; no clear D. The ends were cut back, 0 bases at V and 4 bases at J, with 13 bases in the middle. The V gene's germline CDR1 is MGHRA and CDR2 YSYEKL. CDR3 length: 16 residues. CDR3 nucleotide sequence: TGCGCCAGCAGCCAAGATACCAGCGGGTGGGGAAACACCATATATTTT. Its translation is CASSQDTSGWGNTIYF.

The chain uses TRBV30 and TRBJ2-7; 9 positions agree with TRBD1. Trimming at V came to 1 base and at J to 0 bases, leaving 4 bases not matched to a gene. The germline gives CDR1 GTSNPN, CDR2 SVGIG (reference sequence). The CDR3 loop spans 15 amino acids. CDR3 coding DNA: TGTGCCTGGAGTGGGTCGACAGGGGGCTCCTACGAGCAGTACTTC. Its protein product is CAWSGSTGGSYEQYF.

This chain joins TRBV5-8 and TRBJ1-6, with 9 bases lining up with TRBD1. V trimming: 2 bases; J trimming: 6 bases; junction bases outside the gene matches: 3. The CDR3 runs to 15 residues. Germline CDR1 reads SGHTS; CDR2 reads YDEGEE. The CDR3 region has the DNA TGTGCCAGCAGCTTACAGGGGGCAGGTAATTCACCCCTCCACTTT. Translated, it gives CASSLQGAGNSPLHF.

The chain joins TRBV3-1 (or the pseudogene TRBV3-2) to TRBJ1-2; perhaps TRBD1 as D (5 bases). Deletions cut 6 bases from V and 2 bases from J, with 10 bases between. Germline assignment: CDR1 LGHDT and CDR2 YNNKEL (reference sequence). The CDR3 is made up of 13 amino acids. The CDR3 here is CASSLDTNYGYTF. For the CDR3, the DNA is TGTGCCAGCAGTCTGGACACCAACTATGGCTACACCTTC.

This clone occurred once. The chain recombines TRBV5-6 with TRBJ2-7; tentatively, D is TRBD1 (5 bases). The CDR3 is made up of 13 amino acids. Per the germline V gene, CDR1 is SGHDT and CDR2 is YYEEEE. The V end was cut by 2 bases, the J end by 2 bases, with 8 bases between. The CDR3 is CASSLGDPYEQYF. DNA of the CDR3: TGTGCCAGCAGCTTAGGGGATCCCTACGAGCAGTACTTC. Full variable domain (remainder filled in from reference TRBV5-6 and TRBJ2-7): DAGVTQSPTHLIKTRGQQVTLRCSPKSGHDTVSWYQQALGQGPQFIFQYYEEEERQRGNFPDRFSGHQFPNYSSELNVNALLLGDSALYLCASSLGDPYEQYFGPGTRLTVT.

V and J are TRBV5-1 and TRBJ2-5, with TRBD2 identical over 9 bases. Germline assignment: CDR1 SGHRS and CDR2 YFSETQ. V trimming: 2 bases; J trimming: 5 bases; junction bases outside the gene matches: 4. There are 14 residues in the CDR3. The chain's CDR3 is CASSLWLAGETQYF. CDR3 bases: TGCGCCAGCAGCTTATGGCTAGCGGGGGAGACCCAGTACTTC.

The chain couples TRBV6-2 or TRBV6-3 to TRBJ2-1; D unresolved. This CDR3 region has 14 residues. Germline values: CDR1 MNHEY, CDR2 SVGEGT. The V end lost 1 base, the J end lost 1 base, and 5 bases lay between the germline ends. CDR3 in DNA: TGTGCCAGCAGTTACTTACGGTCCTACAATGAGCAGTTCTTC. Its protein product is CASSYLRSYNEQFF.

V gene TRBV3-1 (or the pseudogene TRBV3-2) combines with J gene TRBJ1-5; unclear D gene. Trimming stripped 4 bases from V and 6 bases from J, with 16 bases between. Germline values: CDR1 LGHDT, CDR2 YNNKEL (reference sequence). The CDR3 spans 15 residues. CDR3 coding DNA: TGTGCCAGCAGCCCCTCATCCGAGAGCGGTCAGCCCCAGCATTTT. Translation gives CASSPSSESGQPQHF.